The 7 T cell receptor beta chains reported below all come from one sample, sequenced in a study of graft-versus-host responses after intestinal transplantation. Sequencing used immunoSEQ multiplex PCR; TCRdb keeps in-frame clones, though not all of them. The table lists 75,000 to 100,000 clones, over 85% of them singletons. No antigen is known for these receptors. The source was unstimulated CD8+ T cells sorted from spleen or lymph node cells, collected before intestinal transplant. All receptors derive from a human donor who received an intestinal transplant.

The gene calls are TRBV9 and TRBJ2-1; 10 bases match TRBD2. J gave up 0 bases and V 3 bases, and 3 bases lay outside the gene matches. CDR1 and CDR2 from the germline V gene are SGDLS and YYNGEE. CDR3 length: 16 residues. In DNA form, the CDR3 reads TGTGCCAGCAGCGAGTTAGCGGGGGGCTCCTACAATGAGCAGTTCTTC. This translates into CASSELAGGSYNEQFF.

The chain links TRBV7-9 to TRBJ2-3; TRBD1 might be the D (6 bases). The length of the CDR3 is 14 residues. In germline, CDR1 is SEHNR, CDR2 FQNEAQ (reference sequence). V was clipped by 5 bases and J by 0 bases, with 9 bases between them. The CDR3 loop is CASSRGQSTDTQYF. CDR3 DNA: TGTGCCAGCAGCCGCGGACAGAGCACAGATACGCAGTATTTT.

This rearrangement joins TRBV28 to TRBJ1-2; tentatively, D is TRBD1 (6 bases). V lost 4 bases and J lost 7, with 13 bases in between. CDR1 MDHEN and CDR2 SYDVKM come from the germline V gene. This CDR3 has 13 residues. For the CDR3, the DNA is TGTGCCAGCAGTTATAGGGGGAGCGGTGGCTACACCTTC. As protein: CASSYRGSGGYTF.

The gene calls are TRBV6-6 and TRBJ1-4, with 8 bases aligning to TRBD1. Germline CDR1 and CDR2: MNHNY and SVGAGI (reference sequence). This CDR3 has 16 amino acids. Trimming cost V 3 bases and J 5 bases; bases outside gene matches: 8. The CDR3 DNA reads TGTGCCAGCAGTTATCTCGGACAGGGACGGAATGAAAAACTGTTTTTT. Encoded protein: CASSYLGQGRNEKLFF.

This rearrangement joins TRBV27 to TRBJ1-4, with 7 positions matching TRBD1. The CDR3 is 14 amino acids. J was trimmed by 5 bases and V by 9 bases; bases with no gene match: 9. Germline CDR1 reads MNHEY; CDR2 reads SMNVEV (reference sequence). The CDR3 DNA follows: TGTGCCAGGGGGGGACAGACTAAGAATGAAAAACTGTTTTTT. Translating gives CARGGQTKNEKLFF.

This rearrangement joins TRBV6-5 to TRBJ1-5; D may be TRBD1 (6 bases). V gave up 8 bases and J gave up 4 bases, with 15 bases separating them. Germline V gives CDR1 MNHEY, CDR2 SVGAGI. The CDR3 length is 14 residues. The CDR3 here is CASWEGHPNQPQHF. The CDR3 bases are TGTGCCAGCTGGGAGGGACACCCTAATCAGCCCCAGCATTTT.

This chain connects TRBV9 to TRBJ1-6; D perhaps matches TRBD1 (5 bases). CDR3 length: 15 residues. CDR1 and CDR2 (germline): SGDLS, YYNGEE. V lost 4 bases and J lost 10, with 18 bases in between. The CDR3 DNA sequence: TGTGCCAGCAGCCCGCACCGGGGGTTGGCATCACCCCTCCACTTT. This translates into CASSPHRGLASPLHF.